One and the same sample provided the 3 T cell receptor beta chains below, sequenced in a study of blood T cell repertoires in COVID-19. Measured with immunoSEQ multiplex PCR; TCRdb has only the in-frame clones, and not every one. The table lists 200,000 to 250,000 clones, just over 85% of them singletons, with roughly 1.5% in the top ten. The sequencing input was peripheral blood. These receptors were collected from a man aged 18 to 35 with active or convalescent COVID-19.

V usage is TRBV19 and J usage is TRBJ2-2; 14 bases match TRBD2. The ends lost 7 bases at V and 4 bases at J; junction bases unmatched: 2. The germline V gene encodes CDR1 LNHDA and CDR2 SQIVND (reference sequence). This CDR3 is 15 amino acids long. In DNA, the CDR3 is TGTGCCAGTACCGGGACTAGCGGGAGCACCGGGGAGCTGTTTTTT. Protein sequence: CASTGTSGSTGELFF.

The J gene is TRBJ1-1, the V gene TRBV19; D is uncertain. Germline CDR1 and CDR2: LNHDA and SQIVND (reference sequence). Deletions cut 6 bases from V and 10 bases from J, with 33 bases between. CDR3 length equals 18 residues. DNA for the CDR3: TGTGCCAGTAGCGATTTTCCCGGGATCCATGCAGGCCCTGAGGGAGCTTTCTTT. Its translation is CASSDFPGIHAGPEGAFF.

The chain combines TRBV4-1 with TRBJ2-2; D is uncertain. The length of the CDR3 is 15 residues. V lost 4 bases and J 5 bases, leaving 14 bases between the germline ends. Germline CDR1 reads MGHRA; CDR2 reads YSYEKL. For the CDR3, the DNA is TGCGCCAGCAGCCCAACGCTAGGTTGGACCGGGGAGCTGTTTTTT. Its protein product is CASSPTLGWTGELFF.